Sequencing of this TCR beta chain was carried out in a study of OX40 agonist ivuxolimab in advanced cancers. Study at large: Patients received ivuxolimab, an agonistic anti-OX40 (CD134) antibody. Among those treated, three patients had partial responses, one with hepatocellular carcinoma and two with cutaneous melanoma.

Only in-frame clones appear in the TCRdb table, and some are missing; sequencing was by immunoSEQ multiplex PCR. Among about 150,000 clones listed, around 94% were seen once. Germline lookup yields CDR1 LGHNA and CDR2 YSLEER. This CDR3 spans 17 amino acids. Trimming shortened V by 1 base and J by 2 bases, and 15 bases separated the two germline ends. V and J are TRBV4-3 and TRBJ2-1; TRBD1 might be the D (6 bases). This clonotype was sampled from an adult with an advanced solid tumor such as melanoma, head and neck, liver or kidney cancer. Sequencing used CD4+ or CD8+ T cells sorted from blood, obtained in a trial of the OX40 agonist ivuxolimab. As DNA, the CDR3 is TGCGCCAGCAGCCAAGCCCCGGGCAGGGGACCCTACAATGAGCAGTTCTTC. Protein product: CASSQAPGRGPYNEQFF.